One and the same sample provided the 13 T cell receptor beta chains below, sequenced in a study of shared clonotypes between healthy human individuals. Sequenced by immunoSEQ multiplex PCR; TCRdb stores in-frame clones only, minus some. Of some 690,000 clones detected, roughly 88% appear once; the ten largest clones hold about a third. Sequencing input: memory CD8+ T cells from PBMCs. The subset is: CD45RO+ cells pooled with CCR7-negative TemRA cells. The origin of the receptors is a man aged 18 to 35 in good health. Some clones in this sample may be carry-over from other donors' samples.

The chain employs TRBV7-9 and TRBJ2-5; D unclear. Germline V gene data show CDR1 as SEHNR and CDR2 as FQNEAQ (reference sequence). The CDR3 consists of 14 residues. The germline V and J ends were trimmed by 2 bases and 0 bases, with 7 bases remaining between them. The CDR3: CASSLTAYQETQYF. The CDR3 coding sequence is TGTGCCAGCAGCTTAACAGCGTACCAAGAGACCCAGTACTTC. The whole variable domain, remainder taken from reference TRBV7-9 and TRBJ2-5, is DTGVSQNPRHKITKRGQNVTFRCDPISEHNRLYWYRQTLGQGPEFLTYFQNEAQLEKSRLLSDRFSAERPKGSFSTLEIQRTEQGDSAMYLCASSLTAYQETQYFGPGTRLLVL.

The rearrangement links TRBV7-9 to TRBJ2-5; D is perhaps TRBD1 or TRBD2 (6 bases each). Germline CDR1 SEHNR, CDR2 FQNEAQ (reference sequence). CDR3 length equals 13 residues. V gave up 5 bases and J gave up 5 bases, with 12 bases separating them. This chain's CDR3 is CASSPGGWETQYF. The DNA of the CDR3 is TGTGCCAGCAGCCCCGGGGGCTGGGAGACCCAGTACTTC.

This clone showed up just a few times. This sequence joins TRBV7-9 and TRBJ2-7; 11 bases agree with TRBD1. Unmatched junction bases numbered 7, after V lost 6 bases and J lost 6 bases. This CDR3 contains 14 residues. From germline, CDR1 is SEHNR and CDR2 FQNEAQ (reference sequence). The CDR3 nucleotides read TGTGCCAGCAGTCACGGACAGGGGGCCCGCGAGCAGTACTTC. Translation: CASSHGQGAREQYF.

The V and J genes are TRBV6-1 and TRBJ1-2; TRBD1 matches at 9 bases. The germline V gene has CDR1 MNHNS and CDR2 SASEGT. This CDR3 contains 14 residues. Germline trimming cut 6 bases from V and 2 bases from J; bases unmatched to any gene: 4. The CDR3 sequence is CASRGDRENYGYTF. CDR3 in DNA: TGTGCCAGCAGGGGGGACAGGGAAAACTATGGCTACACCTTC.

Comment on this clone: This CDR3 is also generated by other DNA sequences in the sample. The chain employs TRBV29-1 and TRBJ2-1; D gene uncertain. The germline gives CDR1 SQVTM, CDR2 ANQGSEA. This CDR3 comprises 13 residues. Deletions cut 4 bases from V and 2 bases from J, with 9 bases between. The DNA of the CDR3 is TGCAGCGTTGTCGGCGGAGCCTACAATGAGCAGTTCTTC. Translating it yields CSVVGGAYNEQFF.

The CDR3 DNA follows: TGTGCCAGCAGCGTGAAGGGTGGACCGTCTAACTATGGCTACACCTTC. Translation gives CASSVKGGPSNYGYTF. The chain links TRBV9 to TRBJ1-2; D unresolved. The CDR3 has 16 residues. Germline V gene sequence: CDR1 SGDLS, CDR2 YYNGEE. Deletions cut 2 bases from V and 0 bases from J, with 14 bases between.

The chain joins TRBV28 to TRBJ2-1, with 12 bases fitting TRBD2. Germline V gives CDR1 MDHEN, CDR2 SYDVKM. V gave up 8 bases and J gave up 4 bases; unmatched junction bases: 3. The CDR3 runs to 14 residues. CDR3 in DNA: TGTGCCAGCCGAGGGACTAGCGGGTACAATGAGCAGTTCTTC. Amino acids: CASRGTSGYNEQFF. The whole variable domain, filled in from reference TRBV28 and TRBJ2-1, reads DVKVTQSSRYLVKRTGEKVFLECVQDMDHENMFWYRQDPGLGLRLIYFSYDVKMKEKGDIPEGYSVSREKKERFSLILESASTNQTSMYLCASRGTSGYNEQFFGPGTRLTVL.

There are many counts of this clone. The DNA of the CDR3 is TGTGCCAGCAGTCATACAATCGGGACGGACTATGGCTACACCTTC. Protein: CASSHTIGTDYGYTF. The chain joins TRBV9 to TRBJ1-2; tentatively, D is TRBD1 (5 bases). With 5 bases removed from V and 3 bases from J, the gap between germline ends came to 17 bases. CDR1 is SGDLS, CDR2 YYNGEE, per germline. The CDR3 runs 15 residues.

This rearrangement joins TRBV30 to TRBJ1-1; D might be TRBD1 (5 bases). The CDR3 runs to 15 residues. V dropped 0 bases and J dropped 3 bases, with 14 bases sitting between them. CDR1 and CDR2 (germline): GTSNPN, SVGIG (reference sequence). The CDR3 is CAWSVRGGGYTEAFF. DNA of the CDR3: TGTGCCTGGAGTGTACGGGGGGGAGGGTACACTGAAGCTTTCTTT.

The V and J genes are TRBV28 and TRBJ2-7, with D unresolved. The germline V gene encodes CDR1 MDHEN and CDR2 SYDVKM. The CDR3 has 12 residues. The V gene lost 3 bases and the J gene lost 3 bases, with 6 bases spanning the gap. CDR3 in amino acids: CASSLAVYEQYF. DNA of the CDR3: TGTGCCAGCAGTTTGGCCGTCTACGAGCAGTACTTC.

This chain connects TRBV6-1 to TRBJ2-7, with no clear D. The CDR3 totals 14 residues. CDR1 is MNHNS, CDR2 SASEGT, per germline. Deletions cut 0 bases from V and 3 bases from J, with 9 bases between. This CDR3 is CASSEASSGYEQYF. The CDR3 nucleotides are TGTGCCAGCAGTGAAGCGAGCTCGGGCTACGAGCAGTACTTC.

V and J are TRBV28 and TRBJ1-2; 8 bases agree with TRBD1. The CDR3 contains 15 residues. Germline lookup yields CDR1 MDHEN and CDR2 SYDVKM. V trimming: 3 bases; J trimming: 4 bases; junction bases outside the gene matches: 7. As DNA, the CDR3 is TGTGCCAGCAGTTTTGCCCGAGACAGGGGCTATGGCTACACCTTC. It encodes CASSFARDRGYGYTF.

In DNA, the CDR3 is TGCGCCAGCAGCCCAGAGACAGGTGCGGTTGGCACAGATACGCAGTATTTT. Protein product: CASSPETGAVGTDTQYF. The V gene is TRBV5-1, the J gene TRBJ2-3, with a tentative D call TRBD1 (6 bases). V was trimmed by 4 bases and J by 1 base, leaving 19 bases between them. This CDR3 spans 17 amino acids. Looked up from germline, CDR1 is SGHRS and CDR2 is YFSETQ.